These 26 T cell receptor beta chains were sequenced from one sample in a study of blood T cells in healthy people across ages. The second PCR ran roughly 6 to 11 cycles with a sample-barcoded 5' primer and J-beta primers. TCRdb independently ran MiXCR on the 5' RACE reads; one entry per CDR3 protein. The table shows around 1,600,000 distinct CDR3 sequences, with approximately 43% occurring only once. The specimen was blood. The receptors were gathered from a woman under 30 in good health.

V is TRBV7-9 and J is TRBJ2-7; D unclear. The last part of the DNA fits TRBJ2-5 better; the J call may be wrong. The CDR3 is 12 amino acids. Germline V gene data show CDR1 as SEHNR and CDR2 as FQNEAQ (reference sequence). The CDR3: CASSTFEETQYF. The CDR3 DNA reads TGTGCCAGCAGCACCTTCGAGGAGACCCAGTACTTC.

This clonotype was seen a handful of times. This chain uses TRBV20-1 with TRBJ2-5; the D is unclear. V was clipped by 1 base and J by 2 bases, with 11 bases between them. Looked up from germline, CDR1 is DFQATT and CDR2 is SNEGSKA (reference sequence). The CDR3 has 14 residues. The CDR3 spells CSARVTATQETQYF. CDR3 nucleotide sequence: TGCAGTGCTAGAGTAACAGCGACTCAAGAGACCCAGTACTTC.

The chain employs TRBV25-1 and TRBJ2-3; 8 bases line up with TRBD1. The J segment lost 2 bases and the V segment lost 4 bases, leaving 11 bases of the junction unmatched. The germline V gene encodes CDR1 MGHDK and CDR2 SYGVNS. CDR3 length: 17 amino acids. CDR3 bases: TGTGCCAGCAGTGCCCTCCCGGGACAGGAAGACACAGATACGCAGTATTTT. Translating it yields CASSALPGQEDTDTQYF.

The J gene is TRBJ1-4, the V gene TRBV4-3, with D hard to call. Germline assignment: CDR1 LGHNA and CDR2 YSLEER. The CDR3 is made up of 15 amino acids. The V gene lost 0 bases and the J gene lost 8 bases, with 13 bases spanning the gap. This CDR3 is CASSQDWALKEKLFF. The DNA for the CDR3 is TGCGCCAGCAGCCAAGATTGGGCCCTGAAGGAAAAACTGTTTTTT.

The rearrangement uses TRBV2 and TRBJ2-5; no reliable D call. Germline V gene data show CDR1 as SNHLY and CDR2 as FYNNEI. The CDR3 runs 13 residues. V was pared by 7 bases and J by 2 bases, with 11 bases between. The CDR3 nucleotides are TGTGCCAGCACGGACGGTTGGCAAGAGACCCAGTACTTC. It codes for CASTDGWQETQYF.

This clonotype appeared many times. The CDR3 here is CASRSTGVRGYTF. CDR3 nucleotide sequence: TGTGCCAGCAGGTCAACAGGGGTTCGTGGCTACACCTTC. The genes are TRBV25-1 and TRBJ1-2, with 7 bases aligning to TRBD1. Germline V gene data show CDR1 as MGHDK and CDR2 as SYGVNS. V trimming: 6 bases; J trimming: 7 bases; junction bases outside the gene matches: 8. The CDR3 spans 13 residues.

This chain links TRBV20-1 with TRBJ2-5, with D perhaps assigned TRBD1 or TRBD2 (6 bases each). The germline V and J ends were trimmed by 5 bases and 6 bases, with 13 bases remaining between them. Germline assignment: CDR1 DFQATT and CDR2 SNEGSKA (reference sequence). This CDR3 spans 12 amino acids. The CDR3: CSAFGGGQTQYF. CDR3 coding DNA: TGCAGTGCTTTCGGTGGGGGGCAGACCCAGTACTTC.

The chain uses TRBV2 and TRBJ2-5, with D unclear. The germline CDR1 and CDR2 sequences are SNHLY and FYNNEI. The CDR3 is made up of 16 amino acids. Trimming left V 3 bases short and J 5 bases short, with 19 bases between. The DNA of the CDR3 is TGTGCCAGCAGTGATGTGGGTCTTATGTCCGTCGAGACCCAGTACTTC. Its translation: CASSDVGLMSVETQYF.

This clonotype was seen once. This chain uses TRBV7-9 with TRBJ2-1; TRBD2 is a possible D gene (7 bases). V lost 2 bases and J 4 bases, leaving 12 bases between the germline ends. This CDR3 spans 15 amino acids. Germline V gene lookup returns CDR1 SEHNR and CDR2 FQNEAQ (reference sequence). As DNA, the CDR3 is TGTGCCAGCAGCTTATTGCGGGGGCGATACAATGAGCAGTTCTTC. It is translated as CASSLLRGRYNEQFF. Together with reference TRBV7-9 and TRBJ2-1, the CDR3 gives the full variable domain: DTGVSQNPRHKITKRGQNVTFRCDPISEHNRLYWYRQTLGQGPEFLTYFQNEAQLEKSRLLSDRFSAERPKGSFSTLEIQRTEQGDSAMYLCASSLLRGRYNEQFFGPGTRLTVL.

V is TRBV3-1 and J is TRBJ2-1; D gene ambiguous. CDR1 LGHDT and CDR2 YNNKEL come from the germline V gene (reference sequence). This CDR3 has 15 residues. The V end was cut by 3 bases, the J end by 3 bases, with 12 bases between. The CDR3 reads CASSQRGQIYNEQFF. The CDR3 DNA follows: TGTGCCAGCAGCCAGCGTGGGCAAATCTACAATGAGCAGTTCTTC.

J is TRBJ2-1 and V is TRBV3-1; D is uncertain. Trimming left V 4 bases short and J 5 bases short, with 9 bases between. In germline, CDR1 is LGHDT, CDR2 YNNKEL (reference sequence). CDR3 length: 13 residues. The CDR3 nucleotides are TGTGCCAGCAGCCCTATCCGGGACAATGAGCAGTTCTTC. It translates to CASSPIRDNEQFF.

The chain carries TRBV7-6 and TRBJ2-3; no clear D. Germline CDR1 SGHVS, CDR2 FNYEAQ. Trimming took off 6 bases at V and 7 bases at J, with 20 bases between the two ends. The CDR3 consists of 15 residues. This CDR3 reads CASSSMVGSTYTQYF. The CDR3 nucleotides are TGTGCCAGCAGTTCGATGGTGGGATCCACTTATACGCAGTATTTT.

This clonotype was counted a single time. The rearrangement links TRBV5-1 to TRBJ2-1, with 10 bases fitting TRBD2. Germline V CDR1 and CDR2: SGHRS, YFSETQ. V dropped 0 bases and J dropped 6; count of bases not matched to a gene: 15. The CDR3 is 19 residues long. The CDR3 DNA follows: TGCGCCAGCAGCTTGGACGTGGGCTTTCCGGGACTAGCGACCAATGAGCAGTTCTTC. It specifies CASSLDVGFPGLATNEQFF.

This clonotype was recorded a few times. The rearrangement joins TRBV29-1 to TRBJ2-5; TRBD2 matches at 12 bases. The J call may be in error: the DNA end matches TRBJ2-7 better. CDR1 is SQVTM, CDR2 ANQGSEA, per germline. The CDR3 totals 13 residues. CDR3: CSVLTSGSHEQYF. DNA of the CDR3: TGCAGCGTTCTGACTAGCGGGAGCCACGAGCAGTACTTC.

The chain links TRBV20-1 to TRBJ1-1, with 11 bases matching TRBD1. J lost 0 bases, V lost 6 bases, and 12 bases had no gene match. The CDR3 is 17 residues long. Germline V gene data show CDR1 as DFQATT and CDR2 as SNEGSKA (reference sequence). The CDR3 nucleotides read TGCAGTGCCCGGACAGGGGGCCCCTCCACGATGAACACTGAAGCTTTCTTT. It translates to CSARTGGPSTMNTEAFF.

In its sample, this clonotype was seen a few times. The V gene is TRBV7-3, the J gene TRBJ2-4; unclear D gene. CDR1 is SGHTA, CDR2 FQGTGA, per germline. V lost 2 bases and J lost 3, with 8 bases in between. The CDR3 is 14 amino acids. The CDR3 loop is CASSLAWDKNIQYF. The CDR3 nucleotides read TGTGCCAGCAGCTTAGCGTGGGACAAAAACATTCAGTACTTC.

The V gene is TRBV6-5, the J gene TRBJ1-1; a possible D gene is TRBD1 (5 bases). Between the trimmed V and J ends, which lost 7 bases and 7 bases, there was a span of 13 bases. Per the germline V gene, CDR1 is MNHEY and CDR2 is SVGAGI. The CDR3 has 12 residues. CDR3 loop: CASNRAGDEAFF. The CDR3 DNA reads TGTGCCAGCAACCGGGCGGGGGATGAAGCTTTCTTT.

CDR3 loop: CSARDWQGAGGLFF. The CDR3 nucleotides read TGCAGTGCTAGAGATTGGCAGGGGGCGGGGGGTCTGTTTTTT. The J gene is TRBJ1-4, the V gene TRBV20-1; 8 bases agree with TRBD1. The CDR3 length is 14 residues. Per the germline V gene, CDR1 is DFQATT and CDR2 is SNEGSKA (reference sequence). The ends lost 0 bases at V and 14 bases at J; junction bases unmatched: 11.

This clonotype has only a few counts. The chain carries TRBV20-1 and TRBJ2-1, with 10 bases identical to TRBD2. The CDR3 extends over 18 amino acids. Germline-derived CDR1 and CDR2 are DFQATT and SNEGSKA (reference sequence). V was pared by 5 bases and J by 0 bases, with 13 bases of the junction left unmatched. The DNA for the CDR3 is TGCAGTGCTCCCCGACATAGCGGGAGGCCCTACTCCTACAATGAGCAGTTCTTC. Residues: CSAPRHSGRPYSYNEQFF.

This clonotype was counted a few times. The chain recombines TRBV7-9 with TRBJ1-2, with unresolved D. CDR3 length: 13 residues. Looked up from germline, CDR1 is SEHNR and CDR2 is FQNEAQ (reference sequence). V shed 7 bases and J shed 4 bases, with 13 bases lying between them. The CDR3 loop is CASKGGRSYGYTF. The CDR3 bases are TGTGCCAGCAAAGGAGGAAGGAGCTATGGCTACACCTTC.

The table lists this clonotype with a few counts. This chain uses TRBV3-1 with TRBJ2-1; 7 nucleotides align to TRBD2. In germline, CDR1 is LGHDT, CDR2 YNNKEL (reference sequence). V was clipped by 4 bases and J by 3 bases; unmatched bases: 9. The CDR3 runs to 16 residues. Here the CDR3 DNA reads TGTGCCAGCAGCCGAAGGGGAGGGTCTAACTACAATGAGCAGTTCTTC. Its protein is CASSRRGGSNYNEQFF.

This clonotype came up many times. The chain uses TRBV9 and TRBJ2-7; D call uncertain. The CDR3 runs 13 residues. The germline V and J ends were trimmed by 3 bases and 0 bases, with 7 bases remaining between them. Germline CDR1 reads SGDLS; CDR2 reads YYNGEE. The CDR3 nucleotides are TGTGCCAGCAGCGCGGGCGGCTCCTACGAGCAGTACTTC. Amino acids: CASSAGGSYEQYF.

This chain links TRBV29-1 with TRBJ1-1, with 7 positions matching TRBD1. This CDR3 spans 14 amino acids. Germline assignment: CDR1 SQVTM and CDR2 ANQGSEA. V was pared by 5 bases and J by 0 bases, with 6 bases of the junction left unmatched. The CDR3 is CSVLTGTMNTEAFF. In DNA form, the CDR3 reads TGCAGCGTTCTGACAGGGACTATGAACACTGAAGCTTTCTTT.

This clonotype was counted a few times. The chain carries TRBV6-2 or TRBV6-3 and TRBJ2-7; D possibly corresponds to TRBD2 (5 bases). Germline V gives CDR1 MNHEY, CDR2 SVGEGT. The CDR3 length is 15 residues. The germline V and J ends were trimmed by 6 bases and 4 bases, with 19 bases remaining between them. CDR3 bases: TGTGCCAGCAGCCTCCCTGGAGCACTAGAGTACGAGCAGTACTTC. Its protein is CASSLPGALEYEQYF.

The V and J genes are TRBV28 and TRBJ2-4; 7 bases map to TRBD2. The J call is uncertain, as TRBJ2-7 better fits the DNA end. The germline V gene encodes CDR1 MDHEN and CDR2 SYDVKM. The CDR3 extends over 15 amino acids. As DNA, the CDR3 is TGTGCCAGCAGTTTAATAGGGACTACCACCTACGAGCAGTACTTC. Protein sequence: CASSLIGTTTYEQYF.

Only a few counts were recorded for this clonotype. The genes are TRBV6-1 and TRBJ2-6; 12 bases are a match to TRBD1. This CDR3 spans 18 amino acids. In germline, CDR1 is MNHNS, CDR2 SASEGT. After removal of 11 bases from V and 4 bases from J, the junction contained 15 bases not matched to a gene. The CDR3 protein is CASRGTGGRLRGANVLTF. In nucleotides, the CDR3 is TGTGCCTCTAGGGGGACAGGGGGCCGTCTTAGGGGGGCCAACGTCCTGACTTTC.